A selection of T cell receptor beta chains follows, all from one sample in a study of cytotoxic CD8 clonotypes in ibrutinib-treated CLL. Assay: immunoSEQ multiplex PCR; the TCRdb copy retains only in-frame clones and omits some. The sample includes tens of thousands of clones, under 75% of them seen just once. The material sequenced was PBMCs, taken after 12 months of ibrutinib treatment. The receptors stem from a human donor with chronic lymphocytic leukemia. The CDR3 runs from the conserved cysteine through the conserved F or W. The D gene is left open where the match is weak. Not all rows give a size; the values are once, few, many and, for expanded clones, a class.

v_call,d_call,j_call,clone_size,cdr3_aa,cdr3_nt
TRBV6-5,TRBD2,TRBJ2-5,NA,CASSYLSSGGQYF,TGTGCCAGCAGTTACCTTAGTAGCGGGGGCCAGTACTTC
TRBV7-8,NA,TRBJ2-3,NA,CASSLAWDTQYF,TGTGCCAGCAGCTTAGCGTGGGATACGCAGTATTTT
TRBV11-2,NA,TRBJ1-3,few,CASSPPPVISGNTIYF,TGTGCCAGCAGCCCGCCCCCTGTCATCTCTGGAAACACCATATATTTT
TRBV7-7,NA,TRBJ2-1,NA,CASSEGAYNEQFF,TGTGCTAGCAGCGAGGGCGCCTACAATGAGCAGTTCTTC
TRBV6-6,TRBD2,TRBJ2-5,NA,CASSLTSGGAAETQYF,TGTGCCAGCAGTCTTACTAGCGGGGGGGCGGCAGAGACCCAGTACTTC
TRBV7-3,NA,TRBJ1-5,NA,CASSLALDQPQHF,TGTGCCAGCAGCTTAGCTTTGGATCAGCCCCAGCATTTT
TRBV7-7,TRBD1,TRBJ2-5,NA,CASSRDRGETQYF,TGTGCTAGCAGCCGGGACAGGGGGGAGACCCAGTACTTC
TRBV5-1,NA,TRBJ2-2,once,CASIIWPGVTTGELFF,TGCGCCAGCATCATATGGCCAGGGGTGACCACCGGGGAGCTGTTTTTT
TRBV11-2,NA,TRBJ2-1,NA,CASSGNRLGSGNEQFF,TGTGCCAGCAGCGGGAATAGACTAGGGAGCGGGAATGAGCAGTTCTTC
TRBV5-1,NA,TRBJ1-4,NA,CASSLAWQHPPTNEKLFF,TGCGCCAGCAGCTTGGCCTGGCAGCACCCGCCAACTAATGAAAAACTGTTTTTT
TRBV6-1,TRBD1,TRBJ1-4,few,CASSVGQGNEKLFF,TGTGCCAGCAGTGTCGGACAGGGGAATGAAAAACTGTTTTTT
TRBV5-1,NA,TRBJ2-5,NA,CASSFLQETQYF,TGCGCCAGCAGCTTCCTTCAAGAGACCCAGTACTTC
TRBV7-2,NA,TRBJ1-5,NA,CASSLGAGHSNQPQHF,TGTGCCAGCAGCTTAGGGGCGGGTCATAGCAATCAGCCCCAGCATTTT
TRBV5-1,NA,TRBJ1-2,NA,CASSLEAQLYGYTF,TGCGCCAGCAGCTTGGAAGCCCAGCTCTATGGCTACACCTTC
TRBV6-5,NA,TRBJ1-2,NA,CASSFTGSNYGYTF,TGTGCCAGCAGTTTCACGGGGTCCAACTATGGCTACACCTTC
TRBV7-9,NA,TRBJ1-3,NA,CASSRGRDGSSGNTIYF,TGTGCCAGCAGCCGGGGCCGGGACGGGAGCTCTGGAAACACCATATATTTT
TRBV30,TRBD2,TRBJ2-3,NA,CAWSARGGRDTQYF,TGTGCCTGGAGTGCGCGGGGGGGCCGGGATACGCAGTATTTT
TRBV4-1,NA,TRBJ2-4,NA,CASSQEGTLLAKNIQYF,TGCGCCAGCAGCCAAGAAGGGACACTTCTAGCCAAAAACATTCAGTACTTC
TRBV2,NA,TRBJ1-6,few,CASSPPQGSGNSPLHF,TGTGCCAGCAGTCCTCCACAGGGTAGCGGGAATTCACCCCTCCACTTT
TRBV4-2,TRBD2,TRBJ2-3,NA,CASSQPREGLSTDTQYF,TGTGCCAGCAGCCAACCTAGGGAGGGACTTAGCACAGATACGCAGTATTTT
TRBV4-1,NA,TRBJ2-2,NA,CASSHLGSNTGELFF,TGCGCCAGCAGCCACCTCGGGTCGAACACCGGGGAGCTGTTTTTT
TRBV2,NA,TRBJ1-2,NA,CASSTGQQINYGYTF,TGTGCCAGCAGTACCGGACAGCAGATTAACTATGGCTACACCTTC
TRBV30,TRBD1,TRBJ1-4,NA,CAWSRQGATEKLFF,TGTGCCTGGAGTCGACAGGGGGCGACGGAAAAACTGTTTTTT
TRBV6-5,TRBD1,TRBJ1-1,NA,CASSTRDSGEAFF,TGTGCCAGCAGCACACGGGACAGCGGGGAAGCTTTCTTT
TRBV19,NA,TRBJ1-5,NA,CASSLERGDQLQHF,TGTGCCAGTAGTTTGGAGCGGGGAGACCAGCTCCAGCATTTT
TRBV29-1,TRBD1,TRBJ2-7,NA,CSVGQGGYEQYF,TGCAGCGTCGGACAGGGAGGTTACGAGCAGTACTTC
TRBV6-6,NA,TRBJ1-5,NA,CASTLRSGSNQPQHF,TGTGCCAGCACCCTCCGGTCAGGTAGCAATCAGCCCCAGCATTTT
TRBV5-1,NA,TRBJ2-1,NA,CASSIGQGGNNEQFF,TGCGCCAGCAGCATCGGACAGGGAGGGAACAATGAGCAGTTCTTC
TRBV9,TRBD1,TRBJ1-6,NA,CASSVSDRVNNSPLHF,TGTGCCAGCAGCGTTTCGGACAGGGTTAATAATTCACCCCTCCACTTT
TRBV2,NA,TRBJ1-2,NA,CASSEGLRRGGYGYTF,TGTGCCAGCAGTGAAGGCTTGAGGAGGGGCGGCTATGGCTACACCTTC
TRBV5-1,TRBD2,TRBJ2-5,NA,CASSLVSSGAQETQYF,TGCGCCAGCAGCTTGGTTTCTAGCGGGGCTCAAGAGACCCAGTACTTC
TRBV28,NA,TRBJ1-1,NA,CASRSDMAGLGTEAFF,TGTGCCAGCAGGTCGGACATGGCAGGGCTGGGCACTGAAGCTTTCTTT
TRBV10-3,NA,TRBJ1-2,NA,CASREKGVDGYTF,TGTGCCAGCCGGGAGAAGGGTGTGGATGGCTACACCTTC
TRBV10-1,NA,TRBJ2-1,few,CAGLPGNEQFF,TGCGCCGGTCTCCCGGGAAATGAGCAGTTCTTC
TRBV7-3,NA,TRBJ1-6,NA,CASSLERESPLHF,TGTGCCAGCAGCTTAGAACGGGAATCACCCCTCCACTTT
TRBV7-3,TRBD1,TRBJ1-4,NA,CAKVDRGSKGEKLFF,TGTGCCAAGGTAGACAGGGGGAGTAAGGGTGAAAAACTGTTTTTT
TRBV7-3,NA,TRBJ2-3,NA,CASSLTGAYTDTQYF,TGTGCCAGCAGCTTAACCGGGGCGTACACAGATACGCAGTATTTT
TRBV6-6,TRBD2,TRBJ2-3,NA,CASSYSSGGAADTQYF,TGTGCCAGCAGTTACTCCAGCGGGGGGGCCGCGGATACGCAGTATTTT
TRBV6-5,TRBD1,TRBJ2-1,NA,CASSRTGGDEQFF,TGTGCCAGCAGCCGGACAGGGGGCGATGAGCAGTTCTTC
TRBV5-1,NA,TRBJ1-3,NA,CASSLGTIPGAGNTIYF,TGCGCCAGCAGCTTGGGGACGATCCCTGGGGCTGGAAACACCATATATTTT
TRBV11-2,NA,TRBJ1-2,few,CASSLVTVYGYTF,TGTGCCAGCAGCTTGGTGACAGTCTATGGCTACACCTTC
TRBV6-5,NA,TRBJ1-1,few,CASSYWRGAAAEAFF,TGTGCCAGCAGTTACTGGAGGGGGGCCGCGGCTGAAGCTTTCTTT
TRBV29-1,NA,TRBJ2-7,NA,CSVGVGGKGYEQYF,TGCAGCGTTGGGGTCGGGGGTAAAGGCTACGAGCAGTACTTC
TRBV9,NA,TRBJ2-2,NA,CASSPFRGPNTGELFF,TGTGCCAGCAGCCCGTTCCGGGGGCCGAACACCGGGGAGCTGTTTTTT
TRBV7-8,NA,TRBJ1-1,NA,CASSSYIVRDTEAFF,TGTGCCAGCAGCTCTTACATTGTACGGGACACTGAAGCTTTCTTT
TRBV6-1,NA,TRBJ2-3,NA,CASSKQLATDTQYF,TGTGCCAGCTCCAAACAATTAGCCACAGATACGCAGTATTTT
TRBV2,NA,TRBJ1-1,NA,CASFREASNTEAFF,TGTGCCAGCTTCCGCGAAGCTAGTAACACTGAAGCTTTCTTT
TRBV9,TRBD2,TRBJ2-7,NA,CASNTAGGGFEQYF,TGTGCCAGCAACACGGCGGGGGGAGGGTTCGAGCAGTACTTC
TRBV11-2,TRBD1,TRBJ2-7,NA,CASSTRGFNSYEQYF,TGTGCCAGCAGCACCAGGGGGTTCAACTCCTACGAGCAGTACTTC
TRBV7-9,TRBD1,TRBJ1-2,NA,CASSYSGWEGAGGYTF,TGTGCCAGCAGCTATTCCGGGTGGGAGGGGGCCGGCGGCTACACCTTC
TRBV6-5,TRBD2,TRBJ2-1,NA,CASSKGLAGRSEQFF,TGTGCCAGCAGTAAGGGACTAGCGGGGAGAAGTGAGCAGTTCTTC
TRBV9,NA,TRBJ2-1,NA,CASSVSGAPFKQFF,TGTGCCAGCAGCGTATCCGGGGCGCCCTTTAAGCAGTTCTTC
TRBV12-5,NA,TRBJ2-5,few,CASASSTREETQYF,TGTGCTAGTGCCTCTTCCACACGAGAGGAGACCCAGTACTTC
TRBV27,TRBD1,TRBJ2-7,NA,CASRTGTGVYF,TGTGCCAGCAGGACTGGCACAGGGGTCTACTTC
TRBV18,NA,TRBJ1-2,NA,CASSPDSRTGGGYTF,TGTGCCAGCTCACCGGACAGCCGGACCGGGGGGGGCTACACCTTC
TRBV29-1,NA,TRBJ2-3,NA,CSARTDTGTDTQYF,TGCAGCGCCCGGACGGACACCGGCACAGATACGCAGTATTTT
TRBV10-3,NA,TRBJ1-5,few,CAISDPGREGNQPQHF,TGTGCCATCAGTGATCCGGGACGGGAAGGCAATCAGCCCCAGCATTTT
TRBV5-1,TRBD1,TRBJ1-5,NA,CASSFYPMDRDVYQPQHF,TGCGCCAGCAGCTTTTACCCCATGGACAGGGACGTATATCAGCCCCAGCATTTT
TRBV9,NA,TRBJ1-1,NA,CASSVNSGGDTEAFF,TGTGCCAGCAGCGTAAACTCTGGGGGGGACACTGAAGCTTTCTTT
TRBV18,NA,TRBJ1-3,NA,CASSPPGPRSGNTIYF,TGTGCCAGCTCACCACCGGGACCCCGCTCTGGAAACACCATATATTTT